This T cell receptor beta chain was identified during a study of beta chain features in type 1 diabetes. Overall study context: Summed over all samples, the examined sorted cells came to 107,917,701. General study results and limits: All four CD4+ subsets of Type 1 diabetes patients contained TCRB CDR3s that were moderately but significantly shorter.

Purities in excess of 95% were seen in all sorted populations. Expressed TCRB transcripts got sequenced, as all isolated RNA was reverse transcribed. Sequencing of naive, central memory and regulatory T cell samples gave an average of roughly 4 million reads. The assay was immunoSEQ multiplex PCR, and TCRdb's table has in-frame clones only and misses some. The data contain about 650,000 clones, over 10% of them seen just once; the ten biggest clones take up approximately 0.11%. With respect to this clone: Its antigen remains unknown.

CDR3 size: 13 residues. Trimming took off 3 bases at V and 2 bases at J, with 11 bases between the two ends. Germline CDR1 SQVTM, CDR2 ANQGSEA. The source is a man younger than 45 with type 1 diabetes. The genes are TRBV29-1 and TRBJ2-7; weak D call: TRBD1 (6 bases). The source material was naive CD4+ T cells from blood. CDR3 DNA sequence: TGCAGCGTTGACGGACAGACGCCCTACGAGCAGTACTTC. As protein: CSVDGQTPYEQYF.